The clone carrying this T cell receptor beta chain appeared a single time. Antigen unknown. This sample was taken from a study of shared clonotypes between healthy human individuals. Findings and limits, study-wide: A generally larger estimated richness was seen in naive subsets than in memory subsets.

Data came from immunoSEQ multiplex PCR; TCRdb stores just in-frame clones and leaves some out. The sample lists about 670,000 clones; more than 70% were seen once. The CDR3 loop spans 14 amino acids. The germline V and J ends were trimmed by 5 bases and 6 bases, with 13 bases remaining between them. Germline V lookup: CDR1 MNHEY, CDR2 SMNVEV (reference sequence). Material: memory CD4+ T cells sorted from blood. Noted subset: CD45RA-negative fraction. The sequence was collected from a woman younger than 45 in good health. J is TRBJ1-4 and V is TRBV27; D may be TRBD1 (6 bases). CDR3 residues: CASSLTGNDEKLFF. The CDR3 region has the DNA TGTGCCAGCAGTCTTACAGGGAATGATGAAAAACTGTTTTTT.